The 10 T cell receptor beta chains presented below share a single source sample, sequenced in a study of cytomegalovirus exposure and HLA in healthy donors. The primer mix had 60 Vbeta and 13 Jbeta primers. TCRdb keeps only in-frame clones here, not all; method: immunoSEQ multiplex PCR. The sample yields about 230,000 clones, more than 70% seen once. The sample was PBMCs. These receptors were collected from a human donor in good health.

This CDR3 is CASSQRDLRPTTNEKLFF. The CDR3 DNA reads TGTGCCAGCAGCCAACGGGATCTCCGACCCACAACTAATGAAAAACTGTTTTTT. This chain joins TRBV4-2 and TRBJ1-4; no clear D gene. The CDR3 consists of 18 residues. Germline CDR1 LGHNA, CDR2 YNFKEQ. V was cut by 2 bases and J by 0 bases, with 16 bases left in between.

This clone has just a few counts. The V gene is TRBV19, the J gene TRBJ1-2, with TRBD1 as a possible D gene (5 bases). Trimming shortened V by 3 bases and J by 7 bases, and 6 bases separated the two germline ends. CDR1 is LNHDA, CDR2 SQIVND, per germline (reference sequence). The CDR3 is 11 amino acids. CDR3 sequence: CASSIRGGYTF. As DNA, the CDR3 is TGTGCCAGTAGTATTAGGGGTGGCTACACCTTC.

The chain employs TRBV7-9 and TRBJ1-4, with 8 positions matching TRBD1. Germline V gene lookup returns CDR1 SEHNR and CDR2 FQNEAQ (reference sequence). The CDR3 runs to 17 residues. V dropped 0 bases and J dropped 2; count of bases not matched to a gene: 5. Here the CDR3 reads CASSLAYRGSTNEKLFF. DNA of the CDR3: TGTGCCAGCAGCTTAGCTTACAGGGGGTCGACTAATGAAAAACTGTTTTTT.

The V gene is TRBV7-3, the J gene TRBJ2-1, with 12 positions matching TRBD2. The V segment lost 5 bases and the J segment 7 bases; nucleotides outside the gene matches: 15. Looked up from germline, CDR1 is SGHTA and CDR2 is FQGTGA. The CDR3 sequence is 18 residues long. In nucleotides, the CDR3 is TGTGCCAGCAGCCCCAACTACCGACTAGCGGGAGTAGCGAATGAGCAGTTCTTC. This sequence encodes CASSPNYRLAGVANEQFF.

The chain couples TRBV5-1 to TRBJ2-2, with TRBD2 as a possible D gene (5 bases). Germline lookup yields CDR1 SGHRS and CDR2 YFSETQ. Trimming stripped 3 bases from V and 2 bases from J, with 14 bases between. The CDR3 spans 16 residues. The CDR3 loop reads CASSSGLRDNTGELFF. The CDR3 DNA is TGCGCCAGCAGCTCAGGACTGCGTGATAACACCGGGGAGCTGTTTTTT. Full variable domain (missing parts from reference TRBV5-1 and TRBJ2-2): KAGVTQTPRYLIKTRGQQVTLSCSPISGHRSVSWYQQTPGQGLQFLFEYFSETQRNKGNFPGRFSGRQFSNSRSEMNVSTLELGDSALYLCASSSGLRDNTGELFFGEGSRLTVL.

The chain employs TRBV11-2 and TRBJ2-5, with D perhaps matching TRBD2 (6 bases). This CDR3 has 15 residues. Germline-derived CDR1 and CDR2 are SGHAT and FQNNGV. Trimming cost V 1 base and J 2 bases, with 11 bases left between them. DNA for the CDR3: TGTGCCAGCAGCTTAGTCGGGGGAATTCAAGAGACCCAGTACTTC. Amino acid sequence: CASSLVGGIQETQYF. The full variable domain, in which reference TRBV11-2 and TRBJ2-5 provide the parts outside the CDR3, is EAGVAQSPRYKIIEKRQSVAFWCNPISGHATLYWYQQILGQGPKLLIQFQNNGVVDDSQLPKDRFSAERLKGVDSTLKIQPAKLEDSAVYLCASSLVGGIQETQYFGPGTRLLVL.

V gene TRBV11-2 combines with J gene TRBJ2-5; TRBD2 matches 8 bases. CDR1 and CDR2 (germline): SGHAT, FQNNGV. The junction had 14 bases not matched to a gene; V was cut back by 3 bases and J by 5 bases. The CDR3 is 17 amino acids. The CDR3 sequence: CASSFSGAGGLRETQYF. CDR3 nucleotides: TGTGCCAGCAGCTTTAGCGGGGCGGGAGGATTACGGGAGACCCAGTACTTC.

For the CDR3, the DNA is TGTGCCAGCAGTTACTCTAGGACTAGCGGGAGGTCCGAGCAGTACTTC. Residues: CASSYSRTSGRSEQYF. This chain links TRBV6-5 with TRBJ2-7, with TRBD2 matching 14 bases. Germline loops: CDR1 MNHEY, CDR2 SVGAGI. Trimming at V came to 0 bases and at J to 6 bases, leaving 4 bases not matched to a gene. There are 16 residues in the CDR3.

The CDR3 bases are TGTGCCAGCTCACTTCAGAGCGGGGATCAGCCCCAGCATTTT. Residues: CASSLQSGDQPQHF. The chain joins TRBV18 to TRBJ1-5; D gene ambiguous. Germline CDR1 reads KGHSH; CDR2 reads LQKENI. Trimming removed 4 bases at V and 5 bases at J, with 12 bases between. This CDR3 contains 14 residues.

J is TRBJ2-5 and V is TRBV6-5; D may be TRBD2 (6 bases). There are 15 residues in the CDR3. CDR1 is MNHEY and CDR2 is SVGAGI in the germline V gene. The V end lost 6 bases, the J end lost 2 bases, and 16 bases lay between the germline ends. CDR3 loop: CASSRTGTPQETQYF. The CDR3 DNA sequence: TGTGCCAGCAGCCGTACCGGGACTCCACAAGAGACCCAGTACTTC.